This T cell receptor (beta chain) was observed in a study of shared clonotypes between healthy human individuals. The wider study: Donors were a couple of women and a few men aged 18 to 49.

Sequencing was performed with immunoSEQ multiplex PCR; in TCRdb, only in-frame clones are kept and a portion is missing. The sample records 2.3 million or so clones, more than 85% being singletons. Regarding the study as a whole: Sequencing depth was expected to influence donor clonotype sharing. It was observed that approximately 5% of naive CD4 clonotypes were shared across several donors. Genetic and exposure-history diversity was limited by the few donors.

Concerning this clone: Its target is not known.

The V gene lost 1 base and the J gene lost 6 bases, with 8 bases spanning the gap. The CDR3 sequence is 13 residues long. Germline loops: CDR1 SGHNT, CDR2 YENEEA. The sample taken for sequencing was naive CD4+ T cells from PBMCs. Subset specified: CD45RA+ positively selected. This rearrangement joins TRBV11-3 to TRBJ2-3, with a weak D call TRBD1 (6 bases). This receptor was taken from a man in his late teens or twenties in good health. Some clones in this sample may be carry-over from other donors' samples. Here the CDR3 DNA reads TGTGCCAGCAGCTTAGGGGACAAGGATACGCAGTATTTT. This translates into CASSLGDKDTQYF.